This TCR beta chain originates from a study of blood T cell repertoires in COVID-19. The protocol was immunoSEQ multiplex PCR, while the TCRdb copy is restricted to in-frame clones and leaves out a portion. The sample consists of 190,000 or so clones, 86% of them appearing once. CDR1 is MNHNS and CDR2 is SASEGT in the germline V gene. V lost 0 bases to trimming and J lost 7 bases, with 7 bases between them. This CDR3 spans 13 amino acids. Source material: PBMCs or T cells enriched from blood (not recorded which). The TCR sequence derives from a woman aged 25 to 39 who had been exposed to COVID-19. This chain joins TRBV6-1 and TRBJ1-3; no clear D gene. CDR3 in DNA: TGTGCCAGCAGTGAAGCCCGGAGGAACACCATATATTTT. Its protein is CASSEARRNTIYF.